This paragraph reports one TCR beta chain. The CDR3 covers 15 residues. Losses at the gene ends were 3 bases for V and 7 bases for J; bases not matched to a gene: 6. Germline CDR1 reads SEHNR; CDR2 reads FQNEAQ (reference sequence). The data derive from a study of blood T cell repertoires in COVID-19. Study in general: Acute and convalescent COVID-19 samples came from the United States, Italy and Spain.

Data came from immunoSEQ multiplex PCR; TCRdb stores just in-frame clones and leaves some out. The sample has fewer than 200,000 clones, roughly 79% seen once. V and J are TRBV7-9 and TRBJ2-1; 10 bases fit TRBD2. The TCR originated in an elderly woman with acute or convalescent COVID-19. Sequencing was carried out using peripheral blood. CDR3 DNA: TGTGCCAGCAGCTTCCTAGCGGGAGTCATGAATGAGCAGTTCTTC. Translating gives CASSFLAGVMNEQFF.